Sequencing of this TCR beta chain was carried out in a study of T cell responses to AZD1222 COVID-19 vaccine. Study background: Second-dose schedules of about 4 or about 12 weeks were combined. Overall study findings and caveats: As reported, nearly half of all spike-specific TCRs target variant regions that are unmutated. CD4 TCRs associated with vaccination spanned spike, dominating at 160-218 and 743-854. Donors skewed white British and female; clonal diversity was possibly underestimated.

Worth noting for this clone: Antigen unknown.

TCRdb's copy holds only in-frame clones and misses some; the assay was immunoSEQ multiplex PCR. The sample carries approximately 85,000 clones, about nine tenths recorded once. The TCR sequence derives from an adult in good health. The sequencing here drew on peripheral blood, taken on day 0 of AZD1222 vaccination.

Written as DNA, the CDR3 is TGTGCCAGCAGTCCGTCGACTAGCGGGAACAATGAGCAGTTCTTC. It translates to CASSPSTSGNNEQFF. The chain employs TRBV6-2 or TRBV6-3 and TRBJ2-1, with TRBD2 matching over 11 bases. This CDR3 comprises 15 residues. The ends lost 5 bases at V and 5 bases at J; junction bases unmatched: 5. Germline V CDR1 and CDR2: MNHEY, SVGEGT.